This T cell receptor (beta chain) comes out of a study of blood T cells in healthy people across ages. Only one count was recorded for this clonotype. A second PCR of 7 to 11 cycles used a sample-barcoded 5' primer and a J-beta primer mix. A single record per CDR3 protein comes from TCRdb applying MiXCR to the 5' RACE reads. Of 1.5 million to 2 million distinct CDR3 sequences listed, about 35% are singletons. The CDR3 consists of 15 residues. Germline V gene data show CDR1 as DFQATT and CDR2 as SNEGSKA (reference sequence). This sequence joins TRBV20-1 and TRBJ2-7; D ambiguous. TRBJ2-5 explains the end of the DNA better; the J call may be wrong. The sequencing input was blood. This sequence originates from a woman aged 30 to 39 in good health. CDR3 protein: CSARSRPALWETQYF. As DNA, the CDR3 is TGCAGTGCCCGCAGTAGACCAGCCCTGTGGGAGACCCAGTACTTC.